This T cell receptor beta chain was obtained from a study of vaccination effects on CD4 cells after COVID-19. This clone was detected only once. What it recognizes is unknown. CDR1 is MNHNS, CDR2 SASEGT, per germline. This CDR3 has 16 residues. Trimming removed 2 bases from V and 2 bases from J, with 14 bases in between. Expansion with viral peptide pools was applied to antigen-specific CD4+ T cells by the ViraFEST assay prior to sequencing. Culture lasted about nine days before CD4+ T cell isolation. Each person got two doses of an mRNA SARS-CoV-2 vaccine, BNT162b2 or mRNA-1273. Supplemented with approximately 10 IU/ml IL-2 and roughly 10 ug/ml peptides, 2 million to 2.5 million PBMC per well were kept in culture. Cultures got half-medium changes with IL-2 on days 3 and 7. This table comes from immunoSEQ multiplex PCR, and its TCRdb copy is limited to in-frame clones, with some not included. The sample consists of over 25,000 clones, 83% of them appearing once.

This specimen consisted of CD4+ T cells from PBMCs cultured with HCoV-NL63 spike peptides, obtained after COVID-19 vaccination. The chain links TRBV6-1 to TRBJ2-3; no reliable D call. This TCR derives from a human donor who received a COVID-19 vaccine. Some clones in this sample may be carry-over from other donors' samples. The DNA of the CDR3 is TGTGCCAGCAGTGAACATATGGTACGAGCCACAGATACGCAGTATTTT. Protein: CASSEHMVRATDTQYF.